Included here is one T cell receptor beta chain sequence, with context. Some clones are missing from TCRdb's copy, which holds only in-frame ones; the method was immunoSEQ multiplex PCR. Counted here are tens of thousands of clones, about four fifths occurring once; the ten biggest clones make up roughly 22%. Treatment of patients with chemo-refractory metastatic non-small-cell lung cancer consisted of focal radiation plus CTLA-4 blockade with ipilimumab. The data were taken from a study of radiotherapy plus CTLA-4 blockade in lung cancer. Study-wide background: With roughly a third of patients having disease control, objective responses were seen in about 18%.

Germline V gene data show CDR1 as MNHNS and CDR2 as SASEGT. The CDR3 has 15 residues. J lost 8 bases, V lost 5 bases, and 13 bases had no gene match. V and J are TRBV6-1 and TRBJ1-2; 8 bases map to TRBD1. The clonotype was recovered from a human donor with non-small cell lung cancer whose response to radiotherapy plus ipilimumab could not be evaluated. Some clones in this sample may be carry-over from other donors' samples. Here the sequenced sample was peripheral blood, taken from a patient treated with radiotherapy plus ipilimumab. CDR3 loop: CASSPPGQVTGGYTF. The CDR3 DNA is TGTGCCAGCAGTCCACCGGGACAGGTGACCGGGGGCTACACCTTC.